This TCR beta chain derives from a study of blood T cell repertoires in COVID-19. About the research overall: COVID-19 samples, acute and convalescent, were from the United States, Italy and Spain. PBMCs, B-cell-depleted T cells, or T cells were the source of the cDNA or gDNA that made up the material.

The CDR3 length is 17 residues. From germline, CDR1 is SGHDT and CDR2 YYEEEE. With 4 bases clipped from V and 2 bases from J, the junction kept 10 bases outside the gene matches. As handled by the study authors: Reference gene primer amplification in the assay estimated nucleated cell counts. The method was immunoSEQ multiplex PCR; TCRdb's version includes in-frame clones alone and lacks a portion of them. V and J calls plus clone size are reproduced from that table; the DNA served to infer D and trimming. The table has roughly 120,000 clones, roughly 74% seen once; the top ten hold about 6.3%. Enrolled during active infection, Seattle patients were then followed longitudinally.

The origin of this receptor is an elderly man with COVID-19, enrolled during active disease. The chain is built from TRBV5-6 and TRBJ2-1; 9 bases are shared with TRBD2. Sequenced material: peripheral blood. Here the CDR3 reads CASSLAGPYDTYNEQFF. The DNA for the CDR3 is TGTGCCAGCAGCCTAGCGGGACCCTACGACACCTACAATGAGCAGTTCTTC.